This TCR beta chain comes out of a study of siplizumab effects on memory and regulatory T cells. Study-wide results and caveats: Naive T cells appeared more diverse than memory cells and seemed to be major alloresponse contributors. Siplizumab significantly brought down the alloreactive sequences that trace back to unstimulated CD4+ memory cells.

Using immunoSEQ multiplex PCR, the repertoire was profiled, and TCRdb retains in-frame clones only, with some absent. The sample shows over 65,000 clones, around 93% of them seen only once. Concerning this clone itself: Its specificity is unknown.

The source is a human donor in good health. Sequencing input: CD8+ T cells sorted from blood.

The CDR3, as DNA: TGTGCCAGCAGCACTCCTCGACAGGGCGAGGGGGAGACCCAGTACTTC. It codes for CASSTPRQGEGETQYF. V and J are TRBV7-8 and TRBJ2-5; 7 bases are a match to TRBD1. The CDR3 has 16 residues. J gave up 5 bases and V 5 bases, and 14 bases lay outside the gene matches. CDR1 is SGHVS, CDR2 FQNEAQ, per germline.